A selection of T cell receptor beta chains follows, all from one sample in a study of CD8+CD57+ T cells in acquired aplastic anemia. TCRdb re-called the reads with MiXCR, one entry per CDR3 protein. Of some 290,000 distinct CDR3 sequences detected, roughly half appear once; the ten largest clones hold around 7.6%. Specimen: sorted CD4+, CD8+, or CD8+CD57+ T cells (not recorded which) from PBMCs. These receptors originate from a human donor with severe aplastic anemia or a healthy control (not recorded which). CDR3s leave out the opening cysteine and the closing phenylalanine or tryptophan. Fields, in order: CDR3 protein, V gene, J gene, D gene. D genes are given only for firm matches.

ASSWAGSSYTEAF	TRBV5-1	TRBJ1-1	NA
ASSLGRRLAGSSETQY	TRBV7-2	TRBJ2-5	TRBD2
ASSPQTGMNTGELF	TRBV7-8	TRBJ2-2	NA
ATSILAQPQH	TRBV15	TRBJ1-5	NA
ASSVAGGSEQF	TRBV25-1	TRBJ2-1	TRBD2
ASTWLEGASGNTIY	TRBV7-9	TRBJ1-3	TRBD1
ASSLVMGANTEAF	TRBV11-1	TRBJ1-1	NA
ASKSPPGVTDETQY	TRBV25-1	TRBJ2-5	NA
ASSESRTSQETQY	TRBV10-2	TRBJ2-5	TRBD2
ASSLDWGDGMNTEAF	TRBV7-6	TRBJ1-1	NA
ASSPGRALYEQY	TRBV7-9	TRBJ2-7	NA
ASSWSTGPYGYT	TRBV6-5	TRBJ1-2	TRBD1
ASSLASAPGELF	TRBV7-2	TRBJ2-2	NA
ATSDCPGNYEQY	TRBV24-1	TRBJ2-7	NA
SVQTGGETQY	TRBV29-1	TRBJ2-5	TRBD1
ATSDADRAGEQY	TRBV24-1	TRBJ2-7	TRBD1
ASSPHRGLSYEQY	TRBV5-5	TRBJ2-7	NA
ASSEGARRFSTEAF	TRBV2	TRBJ1-1	NA
ASSDPKKRESNNEQF	TRBV25-1	TRBJ2-1	TRBD2
AIRGLAGDTDTQY	TRBV10-3	TRBJ2-3	TRBD2
SASGMAYEQY	TRBV20-1	TRBJ2-7	NA
ASSTGGPGYNEQF	TRBV7-8	TRBJ2-1	TRBD2
ASNIGTSGGDEQF	TRBV7-9	TRBJ2-1	TRBD2
ASRYDRGDTGELF	TRBV7-2	TRBJ2-2	TRBD1
SFVRLDVITDTQY	TRBV29-1	TRBJ2-3	NA
ASSLFYNEQF	TRBV7-9	TRBJ2-1	NA
ASSLGTTVGWDPAF	TRBV7-2	TRBJ1-1	NA
ASHKLAGVTGELF	TRBV19	TRBJ2-2	TRBD2
ATSTLTGSNQPQH	TRBV15	TRBJ1-5	NA
ASRATGTVSYEQY	TRBV7-9	TRBJ2-7	NA
ASTPGPGREQY	TRBV6-5	TRBJ2-7	NA
ASSSPGHSPLH	TRBV19	TRBJ1-6	NA
ASSIDRRMNTEAF	TRBV19	TRBJ1-1	NA
ASSLHNEKLF	TRBV7-9	TRBJ1-4	NA
ASGREGQTKKLF	TRBV19	TRBJ1-4	TRBD1
ASSGDRATNQPQH	TRBV2	TRBJ1-5	TRBD1
ASSQASSGAKNSPLH	TRBV4-2	TRBJ1-6	NA
ASSQDPAGGSSTDTQY	TRBV14	TRBJ2-3	TRBD2
ASEGRNEQF	TRBV6-1	TRBJ2-1	NA